The 21 T cell receptor beta chains reported below all come from one sample, sequenced in a study of metastatic and nonmetastatic thyroid tumors. No treatment of any kind had been given to any patient before thyroid surgery. TCRdb reanalyzed the PCR reads via MiXCR. Counted here are thousands of clones, around 34% occurring once; the ten biggest clones make up approximately 27%. The specimen was adjacent normal tissue. The receptors stem from a female donor with papillary thyroid cancer or a benign thyroid nodule (not recorded which). Some clones in this sample may be carry-over from other donors' samples.

This clone occurred a few times. The chain joins TRBV6-1 to TRBJ2-7; D possibly corresponds to TRBD1 (6 bases). This CDR3 comprises 17 residues. V gave up 4 bases and J gave up 0 bases, with 19 bases separating them. Germline assignment: CDR1 MNHNS and CDR2 SASEGT. CDR3 in amino acids: CASSARDTGTYSYEQYF. The CDR3 region has the DNA TGTGCCAGCAGTGCTAGAGATACAGGGACCTACTCCTACGAGCAGTACTTC.

The V call is TRBV5-1, the J call TRBJ1-1, with 9 nucleotides matching TRBD1. Trimming removed 5 bases from V and 4 bases from J; junction bases left unmatched: 9. Germline CDR1 and CDR2: SGHRS and YFSETQ. This CDR3 has 15 amino acids. The CDR3 DNA follows: TGCGCCAGCAGAGACCCAGGGACAGGGTCCACTGAAGCTTTCTTT. The encoded protein is CASRDPGTGSTEAFF.

This chain links TRBV20-1 with TRBJ2-1; TRBD2 is a possible D gene (6 bases). CDR1 DFQATT and CDR2 SNEGSKA come from the germline V gene (reference sequence). V lost 8 bases and J lost 7, with 12 bases in between. The CDR3 has 11 amino acids. The CDR3 coding sequence is TGCAGTATAAAACGGGAGAATGAGCAGTTCTTC. Translating gives CSIKRENEQFF.

J is TRBJ2-1 and V is TRBV10-2, with 10 bases fitting TRBD2. Trimming removed 9 bases from V and 6 bases from J; junction bases left unmatched: 11. The CDR3 contains 15 residues. CDR1 is WSHSY and CDR2 is SAAADI in the germline V gene. Written as DNA, the CDR3 is TGCGCCAGTTCTAGCGGGAGCTGGTTACGCAATGAGCAGTTCTTC. Its translation: CASSSGSWLRNEQFF.

The table lists this clone with many counts. The chain recombines TRBV6-1 with TRBJ2-3, with a weak D call TRBD2 (6 bases). The CDR3 contains 13 residues. V lost 4 bases to trimming and J lost 6 bases, with 11 bases between them. Per the germline V gene, CDR1 is MNHNS and CDR2 is SASEGT. In nucleotides, the CDR3 is TGTGCCAGCAGTGGGGTAGGAGGGGATACGCAGTATTTT. Residues: CASSGVGGDTQYF.

The J gene is TRBJ2-7, the V gene TRBV19, with 13 nucleotides matching TRBD2. This CDR3 contains 13 residues. Trimming removed 8 bases from V and 6 bases from J; junction bases left unmatched: 4. Looked up from germline, CDR1 is LNHDA and CDR2 is SQIVND (reference sequence). This chain's CDR3 is CASAGLAGAEQYF. CDR3 bases: TGTGCCAGTGCCGGACTAGCGGGAGCCGAGCAGTACTTC.

This clone has only a few counts. The V and J genes are TRBV24-1 and TRBJ2-7; D not certain. The V gene lost 3 bases and the J gene lost 0 bases, with 8 bases spanning the gap. The CDR3 totals 14 residues. Germline V gives CDR1 KGHDR, CDR2 SFDVKD. This CDR3 is CATSDTRSSYEQYF. As DNA, the CDR3 is TGTGCCACCAGTGATACCAGGAGCTCCTACGAGCAGTACTTC.

This clone has just a few counts. The chain has TRBV9 and TRBJ2-3; 11 bases are shared with TRBD2. Germline trimming cut 3 bases from V and 0 bases from J; bases unmatched to any gene: 9. CDR1 and CDR2 (germline): SGDLS, YYNGEE. The length of the CDR3 is 18 residues. CDR3 loop: CASSAPASGGTSTDTQYF. As DNA, the CDR3 is TGTGCCAGCAGCGCCCCAGCTAGCGGGGGGACTAGCACAGATACGCAGTATTTT. Full variable domain (missing parts from reference TRBV9 and TRBJ2-3): DSGVTQTPKHLITATGQRVTLRCSPRSGDLSVYWYQQSLDQGLQFLIQYYNGEERAKGNILERFSAQQFPDLHSELNLSSLELGDSALYFCASSAPASGGTSTDTQYFGPGTRLTVL.

This clone was counted only a few times. The V gene is TRBV2, the J gene TRBJ2-7; maybe TRBD1 (6 bases). Looked up from germline, CDR1 is SNHLY and CDR2 is FYNNEI. Deletions cut 4 bases from V and 7 bases from J, with 14 bases between. There are 13 residues in the CDR3. The CDR3 sequence: CASSGGPGSEQYF. In nucleotides, the CDR3 is TGTGCCAGCAGTGGGGGGCCTGGTTCTGAGCAGTACTTC. Complete variable domain (other parts from reference TRBV2 and TRBJ2-7): EPEVTQTPSHQVTQMGQEVILRCVPISNHLYFYWYRQILGQKVEFLVSFYNNEISEKSEIFDDQFSVERPDGSNFTLKIRSTKLEDSAMYFCASSGGPGSEQYFGPGTRLTVT.

The V gene is TRBV12-5, the J gene TRBJ2-1; 9 nucleotides agree with TRBD2. Per germline, CDR1 LGHNT and CDR2 FRNRAP. The CDR3 has 17 residues. J was trimmed by 6 bases and V by 2 bases; bases with no gene match: 11. The CDR3 region has the DNA TGTGCTAGTGGTTTGAGTACTCCGGGACTAGCTATCAATGAGCAGTTCTTC. This translates into CASGLSTPGLAINEQFF.

This clone turned up a few times. The V call is TRBV6-1, the J call TRBJ2-7; unclear D gene. CDR1 MNHNS and CDR2 SASEGT come from the germline V gene. Trimming pared 7 bases from V and 4 bases from J, leaving 5 bases between. The CDR3 loop spans 10 amino acids. DNA for the CDR3: TGTGCCAGCAACGCTTACGAGCAGTACTTC. Translated, it gives CASNAYEQYF.

Only a few counts were recorded for this clone. In this CDR3 the conserved last residue, phenylalanine or tryptophan, is missing, so a read error is likely. The chain employs TRBV19 and TRBJ1-5; TRBD1 matches 7 bases. Looked up from germline, CDR1 is LNHDA and CDR2 is SQIVND (reference sequence). The trim removed 5 bases at V and 7 bases at J, leaving 5 bases unmatched. The CDR3 has 13 amino acids. The CDR3 loop is CASSQGVEQPQHS. DNA for the CDR3: TGTGCCAGTAGTCAGGGGGTGGAACAGCCCCAGCATTCT.

A few counts support this clone. This CDR3 reads CASSLSGRTGELFF. The CDR3 DNA reads TGTGCCAGCAGTTTATCGGGAAGGACCGGGGAGCTGTTTTTT. This chain joins TRBV28 and TRBJ2-2, with a weak D call TRBD2 (5 bases). CDR3 length: 14 amino acids. CDR1 is MDHEN, CDR2 SYDVKM, per germline. V gave up 1 base and J gave up 5 bases, with 8 bases separating them.

Points on this clone: The junction does not match germline at one end; this may be a read error. The chain couples TRBV20-1 to TRBJ2-4; no reliable D call. Looked up from germline, CDR1 is DFQATT and CDR2 is SNEGSKA (reference sequence). This CDR3 has 11 amino acids. DNA of the CDR3: TGCAGTGCGCTGTTTCGAGAGGTATTGTTCTTC. Translating it yields CSALFREVLFF.

This clone was found a few times. The CDR3 region has the DNA TGTGCCAGCAGCCCACTACCCACTAGCGGGAGTATCTACGAGCAGTACTTC. It specifies CASSPLPTSGSIYEQYF. The V gene is TRBV4-2, the J gene TRBJ2-7, with 11 nucleotides matching TRBD2. In germline, CDR1 is LGHNA, CDR2 YNFKEQ. J was trimmed by 3 bases and V by 4 bases; bases with no gene match: 11. The CDR3 loop spans 17 amino acids.

The gene calls are TRBV3-1 and TRBJ1-2; unclear D gene. The CDR3 sequence is 15 residues long. CDR1 and CDR2 (germline): LGHDT, YNNKEL (reference sequence). Deletions cut 1 base from V and 8 bases from J, with 17 bases between. The DNA for the CDR3 is TGTGCCAGCAGCCAAGGTTCTCTCGCCAAGGGCGGCTACACCTTC. Amino acid sequence: CASSQGSLAKGGYTF.

By sample fraction, this clone is large. CDR3 amino acids: CSARELARKSEQYF. The CDR3 DNA reads as TGCAGTGCTAGAGAGCTAGCTCGAAAAAGTGAGCAGTACTTC. This rearrangement joins TRBV20-1 to TRBJ2-7; D is possibly TRBD2 (5 bases). Between the trimmed V and J ends, which lost 0 bases and 7 bases, there was a span of 16 bases. CDR1 is DFQATT and CDR2 is SNEGSKA in the germline V gene (reference sequence). This CDR3 contains 14 residues.

The sample holds many counts of this clone. This rearrangement joins TRBV27 to TRBJ1-6; 7 bases fit TRBD1. J gave up 5 bases and V 2 bases, and 6 bases lay outside the gene matches. The V gene's germline CDR1 is MNHEY and CDR2 SMNVEV (reference sequence). The CDR3 contains 16 residues. The CDR3, as DNA: TGTGCCAGCAGTTTAAAGGGGGCGAAACATAATTCACCCCTCCACTTT. As protein: CASSLKGAKHNSPLHF.

The chain links TRBV6-1 to TRBJ1-1, with a tentative D call TRBD1 (6 bases). Germline-derived CDR1 and CDR2 are MNHNS and SASEGT. This CDR3 is built from 13 residues. Deletions cut 3 bases from V and 3 bases from J, with 8 bases between. DNA of the CDR3: TGTGCCAGCAGTGAGGGGGCGCACACTGAAGCTTTCTTT. Translation gives CASSEGAHTEAFF.

The chain uses TRBV12-3 or TRBV12-4 and TRBJ1-5; 8 nucleotides match TRBD1. V gave up 6 bases and J gave up 5 bases; unmatched junction bases: 6. The CDR3 has 14 amino acids. CDR3 region: CASRLTGEYQPQHF. CDR3 nucleotide sequence: TGTGCCAGCAGATTGACAGGGGAATATCAGCCCCAGCATTTT.

By share, this clone counts as large. The V gene is TRBV11-2, the J gene TRBJ1-3; the D is unclear. The CDR3 consists of 13 residues. Germline V gene data show CDR1 as SGHAT and CDR2 as FQNNGV. Trimming took off 1 base at V and 3 bases at J, with 4 bases between the two ends. Written as DNA, the CDR3 is TGTGCCAGCAGCTTAGGGGTTGGAAACACCATATATTTT. Amino acid sequence: CASSLGVGNTIYF.